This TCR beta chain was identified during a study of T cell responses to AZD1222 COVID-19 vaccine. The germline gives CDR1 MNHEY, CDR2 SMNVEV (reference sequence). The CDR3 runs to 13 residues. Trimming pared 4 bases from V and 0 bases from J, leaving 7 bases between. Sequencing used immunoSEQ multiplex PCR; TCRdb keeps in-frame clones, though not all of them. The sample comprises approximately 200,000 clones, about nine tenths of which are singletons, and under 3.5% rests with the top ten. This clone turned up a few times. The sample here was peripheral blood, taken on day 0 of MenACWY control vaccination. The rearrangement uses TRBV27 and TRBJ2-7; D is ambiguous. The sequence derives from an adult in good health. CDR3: CASSWVSSYEQYF. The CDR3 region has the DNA TGTGCCAGCAGTTGGGTGAGCTCCTACGAGCAGTACTTC.